Listed here is a single TCR beta chain. No antigen is known for it. No base quality information exists; no much larger clone differs at one position. The data were obtained in a study of blood T cell repertoires in COVID-19 (dated by TCRdb to about 2020). The study in broad terms: Samples covering the acute and convalescent phases of COVID-19 were provided by collaborators in the United States, Italy and Spain. Samples came from the ongoing ImmuneRACE study (first 160 participants) plus 1,254 subjects from 6 global collaborators. The prospective study material was composed of cDNA or gDNA derived from T cells, B-cell-depleted T cells, or PBMCs. Sample metadata almost always included a de-identified subject ID, COVID-19 status, age in years and sex. The repertoires were made available in a free public database intended to serve as a resource for research on the immune response to SARS-CoV-2. The dataset comprised deeply sampled blood TCRbeta repertoires from subjects exposed to, actively infected with, or recovered from COVID-19. Where available, HLA class I and class II types were taken from metadata supplied by the sample provider and were not determined by assay-based typing.

Whole blood was collected in K2EDTA tubes by collaborating institutions according to the institutions' own protocols. Collaborator samples were shipped for TCRbeta analysis as frozen whole blood, isolated PBMCs, or DNA extracted from either sample type. The immunoSEQ Assay, a bias-controlled multiplex PCR, was used to amplify TCRbeta CDR3 regions from genomic DNA. Regarding the original processing steps: Nucleated cell counts per sample were estimated from amplification of reference gene primers within the assay. Sequence reads were collapsed and filtered to measure the absolute abundance of every unique TCRbeta CDR3 rearrangement. For each sample, productive Simpson clonality was calculated as the square root of Simpson's diversity index over productive rearrangements. TCRdb retrieved this table from immuneACCESS and kept in-frame rearrangements only. Not all clones are present; in checked studies, unresolved V genes account for under half, and no reason is known for the remainder. V, J and clone size are taken as reported in that table, and D and trimming were inferred from the DNA itself. The sample yields 150,000 or so clones; approximately 70% were counted once. The top ten clonotypes cover around 2% of the sample.

The paper's findings and limits, for the study overall: The amount of clinical and demographic metadata varied by source and participant and was provided uncurated.

Spanning cysteine to phenylalanine, the CDR3 consists of 19 amino acids. Of the read, only the CDR3 DNA is kept; its 57 bases are in frame from base 1. Per the germline V gene, SGHTA is the CDR1 and FQGNSA is the CDR2. The junction shows trimming of 8 bases on V and 0 bases on J, and the gene matches do not reach 15 bases of it. Recombination connected TRBV7-2 to TRBJ2-1; the central 11 bases match TRBD2. The clonotype originates from a woman in her 70s with acute or convalescent COVID-19. The specimen sequenced was peripheral blood. The CDR3: CASGFSGGGILSSYNEQFF. The DNA sequence reads TGTGCCAGCGGATTTAGCGGGGGGGGAATCCTGAGCTCCTACAATGAGCAGTTCTTC. The full variable domain, completed from the reference TRBV7-2 and TRBJ2-1 proteins outside the CDR3, reads GAGVSQSPSNKVTEKGKDVELRCDPISGHTALYWYRQSLGQGLEFLIYFQGNSAPDKSGLPSDRFSAERTGGSVSTLTIQRTQQEDSAVYLCASGFSGGGILSSYNEQFFGPGTRLTVL.